This entry concerns a single T cell receptor beta chain. This sample stems from a study of cytomegalovirus exposure and HLA in healthy donors. Use of 60 Vbeta and 13 Jbeta primers characterized the PCR. TCRdb's table, derived via immunoSEQ multiplex PCR, lists solely in-frame clones and lacks some. Its table records more than 110,000 clones. With 1 base removed from V and 4 bases from J, the gap between germline ends came to 10 bases. This CDR3 is 14 amino acids long. In germline, CDR1 is KGHSH, CDR2 LQKENI. This receptor was obtained from a man in his forties in good health and CMV-seronegative. The chain joins TRBV18 to TRBJ1-2; D is ambiguous. The sample consisted of PBMCs. CDR3 in DNA: TGTGCCAGCTCACCACAAACCACCGGCTATGGCTACACCTTC. It encodes CASSPQTTGYGYTF.